These T cell receptor beta chains were read from a single sample in a study of vaccination and CD4 T cells after COVID-19. Antigens of these TCRs are unknown. TCRdb itself ran the PCR reads through MiXCR, one entry per CDR3 protein. The data show about 9,300 distinct CDR3 sequences, with less than 40% seen just once and about 20% held by the top ten. Sequencing input: CD4+ T cells from blood, cultured in vitro. Source of these receptors: a human donor in good health. Both conserved end residues are part of each CDR3. The D gene is left open where the match is weak. Expanded clones get a size class; other rows say once, few or many, or leave the size out.

v_call: TRBV7-9; d_call: -; clone_size: few; j_call: TRBJ1-4; cdr3_aa: CASSSGAGFEKLFF; cdr3_nt: TGTGCCAGCAGCTCAGGAGCCGGGTTTGAAAAACTGTTTTTT
v_call: TRBV7-9; d_call: -; clone_size: -; j_call: TRBJ2-1; cdr3_aa: CASSLEGGITNNEQSF; cdr3_nt: TGTGCCAGCAGCTTAGAGGGAGGAATAACAAACAATGAGCAGTCCTTC
v_call: TRBV11-1; d_call: -; clone_size: few; j_call: TRBJ1-1; cdr3_aa: CASSPDRTEAFF; cdr3_nt: TGTGCCAGCAGCCCTGACAGAACTGAAGCTTTCTTT
v_call: TRBV20-1; d_call: -; clone_size: few; j_call: TRBJ2-3; cdr3_aa: CSARQDLTDTQYF; cdr3_nt: TGCAGTGCTAGGCAGGACCTCACAGATACGCAGTATTTT
v_call: TRBV19; d_call: -; clone_size: -; j_call: TRBJ2-3; cdr3_aa: CASSMAWQVGTDTQYF; cdr3_nt: TGTGCCAGTAGTATGGCGTGGCAGGTAGGAACAGATACGCAGTATTTT
v_call: TRBV2; d_call: TRBD1; clone_size: -; j_call: TRBJ1-5; cdr3_aa: CASIRDRGNQPQHF; cdr3_nt: TGTGCCAGCATCCGGGACAGGGGAAATCAGCCCCAGCATTTT
v_call: TRBV7-2; d_call: -; clone_size: few; j_call: TRBJ1-5; cdr3_aa: CASSFGNQPQHF; cdr3_nt: TGTGCCAGCAGCTTTGGCAATCAGCCCCAGCATTTT
v_call: TRBV10-3; d_call: TRBD2; clone_size: -; j_call: TRBJ2-7; cdr3_aa: CALSPGAGKAGAGEQYF; cdr3_nt: TGTGCCCTATCCCCCGGGGCAGGGAAAGCGGGAGCGGGCGAGCAGTACTTC
v_call: TRBV19; d_call: TRBD1; clone_size: few; j_call: TRBJ1-5; cdr3_aa: CASSKAGGWRQPQHF; cdr3_nt: TGTGCCAGTAGTAAGGCAGGGGGCTGGAGGCAGCCCCAGCATTTT
v_call: TRBV20-1; d_call: TRBD1; clone_size: -; j_call: TRBJ2-1; cdr3_aa: CSASRDRGATYNEQFF; cdr3_nt: TGCAGTGCCAGTCGGGACAGGGGCGCTACCTACAATGAGCAGTTCTTC
v_call: TRBV25-1; d_call: -; clone_size: -; j_call: TRBJ2-7; cdr3_aa: CASSARPTGNEQYF; cdr3_nt: TGTGCCAGCAGTGCTCGCCCTACAGGTAACGAGCAGTACTTC
v_call: TRBV6-1; d_call: TRBD2; clone_size: -; j_call: TRBJ2-1; cdr3_aa: CASSPRRRAGNYNEQFF; cdr3_nt: TGTGCCAGCAGCCCCCGCCGAAGAGCGGGAAACTACAATGAGCAGTTCTTC
v_call: TRBV6-1; d_call: TRBD2; clone_size: -; j_call: TRBJ2-1; cdr3_aa: CASRGRETDNEQFF; cdr3_nt: TGTGCCAGCAGGGGGCGGGAGACCGACAATGAGCAGTTCTTC
v_call: TRBV9; d_call: -; clone_size: -; j_call: TRBJ2-7; cdr3_aa: CASSTGAVTYEQYF; cdr3_nt: TGTGCCAGCAGCACGGGAGCCGTTACCTACGAGCAGTACTTC
v_call: TRBV7-2; d_call: -; clone_size: few; j_call: TRBJ2-1; cdr3_aa: CASSAQKGSYNEQFF; cdr3_nt: TGTGCCAGCAGCGCCCAAAAGGGCTCCTACAATGAGCAGTTCTTC
v_call: TRBV19; d_call: -; clone_size: medium-sized; j_call: TRBJ2-7; cdr3_aa: CASSKDPSSYEQYF; cdr3_nt: TGTGCCAGTAGTAAGGACCCGAGCTCCTACGAGCAGTACTTC
v_call: TRBV28; d_call: -; clone_size: medium-sized; j_call: TRBJ1-6; cdr3_aa: CASKSQHNSPLHF; cdr3_nt: TGTGCCAGCAAAAGCCAGCATAATTCACCCCTCCACTTT
v_call: TRBV7-8; d_call: TRBD2; clone_size: -; j_call: TRBJ2-1; cdr3_aa: CASSFASGRIDEQFF; cdr3_nt: TGTGCCAGCAGCTTCGCTAGCGGGAGAATCGATGAGCAGTTCTTC
v_call: TRBV20-1; d_call: TRBD2; clone_size: -; j_call: TRBJ2-1; cdr3_aa: CSVGLAGPPDSYNEQFF; cdr3_nt: TGCAGTGTCGGACTAGCGGGACCACCGGACAGCTACAATGAGCAGTTCTTC
v_call: TRBV28; d_call: TRBD1; clone_size: -; j_call: TRBJ1-1; cdr3_aa: CASKEGAFASEAFF; cdr3_nt: TGTGCCAGCAAGGAGGGGGCGTTTGCCTCTGAAGCTTTCTTT
v_call: TRBV6-1; d_call: TRBD1; clone_size: few; j_call: TRBJ2-1; cdr3_aa: CASSARTGYYNEQFF; cdr3_nt: TGTGCCAGCAGTGCCCGGACAGGTTATTACAATGAGCAGTTCTTC
v_call: TRBV28; d_call: -; clone_size: -; j_call: TRBJ2-1; cdr3_aa: CASSVLALRGNEQFF; cdr3_nt: TGTGCCAGCAGCGTTCTCGCCTTGAGGGGTAATGAGCAGTTCTTC
v_call: TRBV4-3; d_call: -; clone_size: -; j_call: TRBJ2-7; cdr3_aa: CASSQDLWTTEQYF; cdr3_nt: TGCGCCAGCAGCCAGGACCTCTGGACGACCGAGCAGTACTTC
v_call: TRBV5-4; d_call: -; clone_size: -; j_call: TRBJ1-2; cdr3_aa: CASSLGRAEDYGYTF; cdr3_nt: TGTGCCAGCAGCTTGGGGCGAGCCGAGGACTATGGCTACACCTTC
v_call: TRBV20-1; d_call: TRBD1; clone_size: few; j_call: TRBJ1-2; cdr3_aa: CSASEGASWGYTF; cdr3_nt: TGCAGTGCTAGCGAGGGGGCCTCTTGGGGCTACACCTTC
v_call: TRBV6-2/TRBV6-3; d_call: -; clone_size: few; j_call: TRBJ2-6; cdr3_aa: CASTGVSGANVLTF; cdr3_nt: TGTGCCAGCACAGGTGTGTCTGGGGCCAACGTCCTGACTTTC
v_call: TRBV7-2; d_call: TRBD2; clone_size: few; j_call: TRBJ2-7; cdr3_aa: CASSLRAGALAYEQYF; cdr3_nt: TGTGCCAGCAGCTTACGAGCGGGAGCTTTGGCCTACGAGCAGTACTTC
v_call: TRBV2; d_call: -; clone_size: -; j_call: TRBJ2-2; cdr3_aa: CASSVQTHGTGELFF; cdr3_nt: TGTGCCAGCAGTGTCCAGACACACGGAACCGGGGAGCTGTTTTTT
v_call: TRBV24-1; d_call: TRBD1; clone_size: -; j_call: TRBJ2-1; cdr3_aa: CATRSTGVYNEQFF; cdr3_nt: TGTGCCACCAGATCAACAGGGGTCTACAATGAGCAGTTCTTC
v_call: TRBV6-2/TRBV6-3; d_call: -; clone_size: few; j_call: TRBJ1-2; cdr3_aa: CASSYPPTVWRSGYTF; cdr3_nt: TGTGCCAGCAGTTACCCGCCCACAGTCTGGCGGAGTGGCTACACCTTC
v_call: TRBV19; d_call: -; clone_size: -; j_call: TRBJ1-5; cdr3_aa: CASSIQGKGYSNQPQHF; cdr3_nt: TGTGCCAGTAGTATACAGGGGAAGGGTTATAGCAATCAGCCCCAGCATTTT
v_call: TRBV21-1; d_call: -; clone_size: -; j_call: TRBJ2-2; cdr3_aa: CASSTTGGSNTGELFF; cdr3_nt: TGTGCCAGCAGCACCACAGGGGGCTCGAACACCGGGGAGCTGTTTTTT
v_call: TRBV6-1; d_call: -; clone_size: -; j_call: TRBJ1-2; cdr3_aa: CASRPPNRQFPYGYTF; cdr3_nt: TGTGCCAGCAGGCCACCCAACCGACAGTTCCCCTATGGCTACACCTTC
v_call: TRBV2; d_call: -; clone_size: -; j_call: TRBJ2-2; cdr3_aa: CASSVVRTGELFF; cdr3_nt: TGTGCCAGCAGTGTCGTCCGAACCGGGGAGCTGTTTTTT
v_call: TRBV7-2; d_call: -; clone_size: -; j_call: TRBJ2-7; cdr3_aa: CASSLGFGQTYEQYF; cdr3_nt: TGTGCCAGCAGCTTAGGATTCGGCCAGACCTACGAGCAGTACTTC
v_call: TRBV10-2; d_call: -; clone_size: -; j_call: TRBJ1-1; cdr3_aa: CASSRGDNTEAFF; cdr3_nt: TGCGCCAGCAGTCGGGGGGACAACACTGAAGCTTTCTTT
v_call: TRBV6-5; d_call: -; clone_size: -; j_call: TRBJ1-5; cdr3_aa: CASSYSANQPQHF; cdr3_nt: TGTGCCAGCAGTTACTCGGCCAATCAGCCCCAGCATTTT
v_call: TRBV11-3; d_call: TRBD1; clone_size: -; j_call: TRBJ2-2; cdr3_aa: CASSSRDRPSGTGELFF; cdr3_nt: TGTGCCAGCAGCTCCCGGGACAGGCCCTCTGGGACCGGGGAGCTGTTTTTT
v_call: TRBV27; d_call: -; clone_size: -; j_call: TRBJ1-1; cdr3_aa: CASRSSGGPNTEAFF; cdr3_nt: TGTGCCAGCAGATCTTCGGGCGGGCCTAACACTGAAGCTTTCTTT
v_call: TRBV10-3; d_call: -; clone_size: medium-sized; j_call: TRBJ1-1; cdr3_aa: CAIRFRAGMYTEAFF; cdr3_nt: TGTGCCATCAGATTCAGAGCCGGGATGTACACTGAAGCTTTCTTT